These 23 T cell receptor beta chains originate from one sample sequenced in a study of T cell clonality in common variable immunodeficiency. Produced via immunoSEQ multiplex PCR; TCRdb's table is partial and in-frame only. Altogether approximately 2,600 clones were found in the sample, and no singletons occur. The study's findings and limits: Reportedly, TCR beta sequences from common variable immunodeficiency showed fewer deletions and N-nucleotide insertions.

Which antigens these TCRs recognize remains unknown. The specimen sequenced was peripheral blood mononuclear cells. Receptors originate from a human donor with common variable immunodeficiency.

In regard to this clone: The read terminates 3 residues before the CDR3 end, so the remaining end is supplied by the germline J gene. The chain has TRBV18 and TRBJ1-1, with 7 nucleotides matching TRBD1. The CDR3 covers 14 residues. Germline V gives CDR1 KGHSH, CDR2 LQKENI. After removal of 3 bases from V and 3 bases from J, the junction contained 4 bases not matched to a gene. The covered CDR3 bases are TGTGCCAGCTCACCTGGGGGACAGTACACTGAA. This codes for CASSPGGQYTE. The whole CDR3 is CASSPGGQYTEAFF.

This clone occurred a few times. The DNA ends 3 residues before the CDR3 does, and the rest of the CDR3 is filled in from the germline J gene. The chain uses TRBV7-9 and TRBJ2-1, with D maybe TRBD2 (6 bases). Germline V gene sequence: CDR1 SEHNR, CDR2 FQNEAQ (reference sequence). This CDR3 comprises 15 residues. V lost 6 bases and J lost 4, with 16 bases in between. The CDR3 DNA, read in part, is TGTGCCAGCAGTTCAAGCGGGTGGGTTTACAATGAG. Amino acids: CASSSSGWVYNE. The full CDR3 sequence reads CASSSSGWVYNEQFF.

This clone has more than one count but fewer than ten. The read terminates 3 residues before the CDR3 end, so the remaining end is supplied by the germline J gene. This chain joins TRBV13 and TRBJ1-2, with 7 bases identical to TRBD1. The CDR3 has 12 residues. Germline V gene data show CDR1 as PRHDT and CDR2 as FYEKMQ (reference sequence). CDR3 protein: CASSTDREGYTF. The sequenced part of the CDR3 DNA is TGTGCCAGCAGCACCGACAGGGAAGGC.

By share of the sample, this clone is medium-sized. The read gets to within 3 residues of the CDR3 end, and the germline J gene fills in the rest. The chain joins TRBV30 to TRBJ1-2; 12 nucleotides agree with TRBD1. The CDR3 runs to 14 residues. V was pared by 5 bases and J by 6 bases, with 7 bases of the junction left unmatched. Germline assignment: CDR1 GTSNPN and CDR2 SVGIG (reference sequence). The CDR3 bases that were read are TGTGCCTGGGCTAGGGACAGGGGGCAGGATGGC. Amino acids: CAWARDRGQDG. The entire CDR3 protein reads CAWARDRGQDGYTF.

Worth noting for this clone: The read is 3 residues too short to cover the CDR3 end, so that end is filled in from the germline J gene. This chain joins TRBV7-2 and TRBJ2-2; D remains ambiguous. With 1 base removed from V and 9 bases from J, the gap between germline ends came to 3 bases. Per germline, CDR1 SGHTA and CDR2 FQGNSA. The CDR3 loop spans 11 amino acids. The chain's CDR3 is CASSLVRELFF. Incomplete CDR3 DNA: TGTGCCAGCAGCTTAGTCAGGGAG.

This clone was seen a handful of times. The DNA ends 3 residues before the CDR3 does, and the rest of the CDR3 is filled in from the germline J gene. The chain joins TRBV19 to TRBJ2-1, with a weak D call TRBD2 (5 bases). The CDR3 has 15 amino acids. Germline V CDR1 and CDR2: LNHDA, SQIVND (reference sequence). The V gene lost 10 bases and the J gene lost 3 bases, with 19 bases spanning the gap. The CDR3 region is CATPGRAGVYNEQFF. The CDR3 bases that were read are TGTGCCACCCCGGGCCGGGCGGGCGTCTACAATGAG.

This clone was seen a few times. The part of the CDR3 DNA that was read is TGTGCCAGCAGGACGGGACAGAAAACAGATACG. This codes for CASRTGQKTDT. The entire CDR3 protein is CASRTGQKTDTQYF. J is TRBJ2-3 and V is TRBV6-2 or TRBV6-3; TRBD1 matches at 7 bases. The CDR3 extends 3 residues past the end of the read, so its final part is completed from the germline J gene. In germline, CDR1 is MNHEY, CDR2 SVGEGT. After removal of 6 bases from V and 3 bases from J, the junction contained 6 bases not matched to a gene. The CDR3 contains 14 residues.

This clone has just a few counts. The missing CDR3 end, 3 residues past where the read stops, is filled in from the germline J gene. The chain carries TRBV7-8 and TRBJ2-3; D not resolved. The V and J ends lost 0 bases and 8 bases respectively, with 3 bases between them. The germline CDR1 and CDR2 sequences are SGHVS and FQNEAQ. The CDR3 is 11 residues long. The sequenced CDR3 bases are TGTGCCAGCAGCTTAGCTAGTACG. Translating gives CASSLAST. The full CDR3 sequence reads CASSLASTQYF.

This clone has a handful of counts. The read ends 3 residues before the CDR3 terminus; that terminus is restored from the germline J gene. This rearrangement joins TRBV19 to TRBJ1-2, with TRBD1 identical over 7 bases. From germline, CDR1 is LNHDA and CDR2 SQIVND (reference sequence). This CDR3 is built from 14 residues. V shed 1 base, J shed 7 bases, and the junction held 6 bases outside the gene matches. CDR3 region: CASSIGGGAGGYTF. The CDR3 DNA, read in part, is TGTGCCAGTAGTATAGGAGGGGGCGCCGGTGGC.

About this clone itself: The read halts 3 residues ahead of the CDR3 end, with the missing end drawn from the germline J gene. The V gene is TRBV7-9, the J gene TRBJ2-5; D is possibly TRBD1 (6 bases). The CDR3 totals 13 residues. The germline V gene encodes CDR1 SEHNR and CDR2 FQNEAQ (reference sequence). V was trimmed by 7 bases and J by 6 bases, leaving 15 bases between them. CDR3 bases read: TGTGCCAGCACCCGTCGGGACACGAAGACC. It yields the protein CASTRRDTKT. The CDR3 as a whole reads CASTRRDTKTQYF.

This CDR3 reads CASSSGQGPDTQYF. The CDR3 bases that were read are TGTGCCAGCAGTTCAGGGCAGGGGCCAGATACG. The V and J genes are TRBV6-2 or TRBV6-3 and TRBJ2-3; tentatively, D is TRBD1 (6 bases). The observed sequence ends 3 residues before the CDR3 terminus, with the missing tail filled in from the germline J gene. This CDR3 has 14 amino acids. Germline loops: CDR1 MNHEY, CDR2 SVGEGT. Trimming left V 4 bases short and J 4 bases short, with 12 bases between.

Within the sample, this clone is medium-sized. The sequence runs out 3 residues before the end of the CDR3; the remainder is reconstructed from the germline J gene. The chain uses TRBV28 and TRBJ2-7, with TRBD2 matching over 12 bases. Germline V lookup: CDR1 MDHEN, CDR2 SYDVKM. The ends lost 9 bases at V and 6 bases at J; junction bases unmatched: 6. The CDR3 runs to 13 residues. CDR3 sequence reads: CASRLAGVSEQYF. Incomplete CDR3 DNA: TGTGCCAGTCGACTAGCGGGAGTAAGCGAG.

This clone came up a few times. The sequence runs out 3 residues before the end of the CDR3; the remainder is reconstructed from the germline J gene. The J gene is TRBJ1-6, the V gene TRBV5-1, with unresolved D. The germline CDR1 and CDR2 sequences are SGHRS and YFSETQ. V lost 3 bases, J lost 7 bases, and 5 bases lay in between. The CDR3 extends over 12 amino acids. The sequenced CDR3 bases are TGCGCCAGCAGCTCACAGAATTCACCC. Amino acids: CASSSQNSP. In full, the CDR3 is CASSSQNSPLHF.

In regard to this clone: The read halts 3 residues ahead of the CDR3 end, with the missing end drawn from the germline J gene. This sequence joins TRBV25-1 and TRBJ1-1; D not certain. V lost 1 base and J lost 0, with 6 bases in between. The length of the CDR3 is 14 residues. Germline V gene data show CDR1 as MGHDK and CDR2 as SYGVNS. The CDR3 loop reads CASSESSLNTEAFF. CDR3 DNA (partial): TGTGCCAGCAGTGAATCTTCCTTGAACACTGAA.

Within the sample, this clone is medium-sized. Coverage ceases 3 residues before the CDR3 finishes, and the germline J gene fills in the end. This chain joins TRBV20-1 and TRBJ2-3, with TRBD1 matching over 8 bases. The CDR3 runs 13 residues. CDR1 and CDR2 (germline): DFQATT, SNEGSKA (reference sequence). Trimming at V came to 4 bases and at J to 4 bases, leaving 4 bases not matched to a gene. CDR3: CSATRDRPDTQYF. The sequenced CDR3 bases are TGCAGTGCTACCCGGGACAGGCCAGATACG.

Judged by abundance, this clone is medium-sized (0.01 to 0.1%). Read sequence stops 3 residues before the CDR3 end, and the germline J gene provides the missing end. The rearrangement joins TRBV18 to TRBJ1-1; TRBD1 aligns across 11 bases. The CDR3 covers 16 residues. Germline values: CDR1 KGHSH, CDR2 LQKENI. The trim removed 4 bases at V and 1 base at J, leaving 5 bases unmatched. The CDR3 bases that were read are TGTGCCAGCTCACTAGGGACAGGGGGGTCGAACACTGAA. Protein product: CASSLGTGGSNTE. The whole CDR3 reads CASSLGTGGSNTEAFF.

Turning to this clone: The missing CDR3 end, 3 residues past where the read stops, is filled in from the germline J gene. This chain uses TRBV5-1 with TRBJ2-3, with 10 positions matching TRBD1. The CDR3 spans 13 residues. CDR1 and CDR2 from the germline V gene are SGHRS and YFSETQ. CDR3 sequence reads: CASSVPGQGPQYF. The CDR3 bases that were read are TGCGCCAGCAGCGTACCGGGACAGGGGCCG.

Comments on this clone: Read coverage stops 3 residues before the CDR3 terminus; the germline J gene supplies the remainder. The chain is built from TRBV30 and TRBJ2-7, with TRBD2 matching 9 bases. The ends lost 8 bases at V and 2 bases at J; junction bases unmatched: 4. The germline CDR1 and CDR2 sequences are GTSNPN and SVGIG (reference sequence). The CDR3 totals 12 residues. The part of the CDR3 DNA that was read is TGTGCCAGCGGGGGGCTCCCCTACGAG. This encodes CASGGLPYE. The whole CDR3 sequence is CASGGLPYEQYF.

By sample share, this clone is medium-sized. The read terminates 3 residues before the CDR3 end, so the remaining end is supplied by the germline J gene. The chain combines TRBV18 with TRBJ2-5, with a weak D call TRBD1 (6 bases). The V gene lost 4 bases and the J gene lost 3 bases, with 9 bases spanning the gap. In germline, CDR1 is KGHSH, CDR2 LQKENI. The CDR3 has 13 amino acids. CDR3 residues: CASSLNREETQYF. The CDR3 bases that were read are TGTGCCAGCTCACTTAACAGGGAAGAGACC.

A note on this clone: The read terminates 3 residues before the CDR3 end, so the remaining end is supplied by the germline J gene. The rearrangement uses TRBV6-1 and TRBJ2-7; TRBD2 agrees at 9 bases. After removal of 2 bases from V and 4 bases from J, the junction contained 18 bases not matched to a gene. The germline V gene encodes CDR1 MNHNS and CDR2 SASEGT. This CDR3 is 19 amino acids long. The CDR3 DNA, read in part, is TGTGCCAGCAGTGAACGGAATAGCGGGGGCCTTGGCCGGAAATACGAG. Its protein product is CASSERNSGGLGRKYE. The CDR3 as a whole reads CASSERNSGGLGRKYEQYF.

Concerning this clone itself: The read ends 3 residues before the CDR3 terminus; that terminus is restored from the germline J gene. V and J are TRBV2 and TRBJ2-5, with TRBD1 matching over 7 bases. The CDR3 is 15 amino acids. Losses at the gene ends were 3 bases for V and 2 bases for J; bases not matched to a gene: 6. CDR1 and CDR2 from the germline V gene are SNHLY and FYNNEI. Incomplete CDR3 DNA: TGTGCCAGCAGTGAGAGGGGCAGGGGGCAAGAGACC. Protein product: CASSERGRGQET. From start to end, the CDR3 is CASSERGRGQETQYF.

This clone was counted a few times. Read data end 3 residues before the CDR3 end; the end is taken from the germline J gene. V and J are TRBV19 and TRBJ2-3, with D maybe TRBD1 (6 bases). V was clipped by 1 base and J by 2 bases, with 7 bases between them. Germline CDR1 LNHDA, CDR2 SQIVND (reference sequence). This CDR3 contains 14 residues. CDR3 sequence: CASSIGQATDTQYF. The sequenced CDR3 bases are TGTGCCAGTAGTATAGGACAGGCCACAGATACG.

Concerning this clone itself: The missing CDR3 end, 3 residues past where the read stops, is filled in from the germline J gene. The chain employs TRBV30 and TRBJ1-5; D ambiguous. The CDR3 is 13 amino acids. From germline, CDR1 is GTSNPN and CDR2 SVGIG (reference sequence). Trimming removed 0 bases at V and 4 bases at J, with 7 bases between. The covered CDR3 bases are TGTGCCTGGAGTGTACGAGGGAATCAGCCC. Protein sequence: CAWSVRGNQP. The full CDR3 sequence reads CAWSVRGNQPQHF.